The rows below give T cell receptor beta chains drawn from one sample of a study of shared clonotypes between healthy human individuals. This table comes from immunoSEQ multiplex PCR, and its TCRdb copy is limited to in-frame clones, with some not included. Of fewer than 3 million clones listed, 85% to 95% are singletons. The specimen was naive CD4+ T cells from PBMCs. The source of these receptors is a man younger than 35 in good health. Some clones in this sample may be carry-over from other donors' samples. The CDR3 runs from the conserved cysteine through the conserved F or W. The D gene is left open where the match is weak. Clone size appears in some rows only: once, few, many, or a class for an expanded clone.

clone_size | j_call | d_call | v_call | cdr3_nt | cdr3_aa
NA | TRBJ1-4 | NA | TRBV6-6 | TGTGCCAGCAGTTACAGGGACCCTAATGAAAAACTGTTTTTT | CASSYRDPNEKLFF
NA | TRBJ1-6 | TRBD1 | TRBV7-6 | TGTGCCAGCAGCTACGGACAGGGAGATTCACCCCTCCACTTT | CASSYGQGDSPLHF
NA | TRBJ2-3 | NA | TRBV7-8 | TGTGCCAGCAGCTTTCGGGGGAGGAGCACAGATACGCAGTATTTT | CASSFRGRSTDTQYF
NA | TRBJ2-3 | TRBD1 | TRBV19 | TGTGCCAGTAGTCCGACAGGGGTAAAAGATACGCAGTATTTT | CASSPTGVKDTQYF
NA | TRBJ2-2 | NA | TRBV6-1 | TGTGCCAGCAGTGAAGCAGGGCGCCCACGGGGCGGGGAGCTGTTTTTT | CASSEAGRPRGGELFF
few | TRBJ1-5 | NA | TRBV28 | TGTGCCAGCAGTTTAGGAGGTTGGGGGAAAGCACAGCCCCAGCATTTT | CASSLGGWGKAQPQHF
NA | TRBJ2-1 | NA | TRBV19 | TGTGCCAGTAGTATCGGCTTCTCGTCCTACAATGAGCAGTTCTTC | CASSIGFSSYNEQFF
NA | TRBJ2-1 | NA | TRBV7-9 | TGTGCCAGCAGCCCTCTGGAGGGACTGATATACAATGAGCAGTTCTTC | CASSPLEGLIYNEQFF
NA | TRBJ2-7 | NA | TRBV5-1 | TGCGCCAGCAGCTTGGTTTCCACGGGGGCCGGGCTGGAGCAGTACTTC | CASSLVSTGAGLEQYF
few | TRBJ1-1 | TRBD1 | TRBV18 | TGTGCCAGCTCACGACAGGGTTTCGACACTGAAGCTTTCTTT | CASSRQGFDTEAFF
NA | TRBJ1-2 | NA | TRBV29-1 | TGCAGCGGCGGATCGGGCAACGATGGCTACACCTTC | CSGGSGNDGYTF
NA | TRBJ2-3 | NA | TRBV4-2 | TGTGCCAGCAGCCAGGGACCAGATACGCAGTATTTT | CASSQGPDTQYF
NA | TRBJ1-5 | NA | TRBV6-5 | TGTGCCAGCAGTTACTCATGGGGTAGCAATCAGCCCCAGCATTTT | CASSYSWGSNQPQHF
NA | TRBJ2-5 | NA | TRBV18 | TGTGCCAGCTCACCACGATTAGCGTTACAAGAGACCCAGTACTTC | CASSPRLALQETQYF
NA | TRBJ2-3 | TRBD2 | TRBV28 | TGTGCCAGCAGTTCAAGACTAGCGGCAGATACGCAGTATTTT | CASSSRLAADTQYF
NA | TRBJ2-2 | NA | TRBV27 | TGTGCCAGCAGCCTACAGGGCACCGGGGAGCTGTTTTTT | CASSLQGTGELFF
NA | TRBJ1-1 | NA | TRBV19 | TGTGCCAGTAGTATCACCCCGGGGAGCACTGAAGCTTTCTTT | CASSITPGSTEAFF
NA | TRBJ2-5 | NA | TRBV7-2 | TGTGCCAGCAGCCGTGGGGGGAGAGAGACCCAGTACTTC | CASSRGGRETQYF
once | TRBJ2-7 | TRBD2 | TRBV18 | TGTGCCAGCTCACCACGGGCTAGCGGAGAATACGAGCAGTACTTC | CASSPRASGEYEQYF